These 23 T cell receptor beta chains were all obtained from the same sample, sequenced in a study of cytomegalovirus exposure and HLA in healthy donors. PCR employed 60 Vbeta and 13 Jbeta primers. Data came from immunoSEQ multiplex PCR; TCRdb stores just in-frame clones and leaves some out. The sample yields 150,000 to 200,000 clones, around 76% seen once. Sequenced sample: PBMCs. The receptors originated from a man aged 40-55 years in good health and CMV-seronegative.

This clone has only a few counts. This sequence joins TRBV2 and TRBJ1-5; 9 bases fit TRBD1. Looked up from germline, CDR1 is SNHLY and CDR2 is FYNNEI. The CDR3 is 16 amino acids. Trimming cost V 7 bases and J 3 bases; bases outside gene matches: 10. The CDR3: CASTGTGKGSNQPQHF. In DNA, the CDR3 is TGTGCCAGCACCGGGACAGGGAAGGGATCCAATCAGCCCCAGCATTTT.

There are a few counts of this clone. The chain couples TRBV18 to TRBJ2-7; 11 nucleotides agree with TRBD2. Germline V lookup: CDR1 KGHSH, CDR2 LQKENI. The CDR3 covers 17 residues. Trimming cost V 3 bases and J 6 bases; bases outside gene matches: 13. Here the CDR3 DNA reads TGTGCCAGCTCACCTCAGACGATAACTAGCGGGAGCTCCGAGCAGTACGTC. Amino acid sequence: CASSPQTITSGSSEQYV.

The chain is built from TRBV4-2 and TRBJ2-1; possibly TRBD2 for D (6 bases). V was pared by 0 bases and J by 7 bases, with 19 bases between. CDR3 length: 17 amino acids. Germline V CDR1 and CDR2: LGHNA, YNFKEQ. The DNA of the CDR3 is TGTGCCAGCAGCCAAGAGGGGGAAAGCGGGCGATGGAATGAGCAGTTCTTC. Translating gives CASSQEGESGRWNEQFF.

The J gene is TRBJ2-3, the V gene TRBV7-6, with 12 bases identical to TRBD2. Germline lookup yields CDR1 SGHVS and CDR2 FNYEAQ. V lost 4 bases to trimming and J lost 4 bases; unmatched junction nucleotides: 6. There are 16 residues in the CDR3. The CDR3 is CASSYILAGGSDTQYF. CDR3 coding DNA: TGTGCCAGCAGCTACATTCTAGCGGGAGGGTCAGATACGCAGTATTTT.

The CDR3 DNA is TGTGCTAGTGCCATGGAGGGCGGGGAGCTGTTTTTT. This encodes CASAMEGGELFF. The chain employs TRBV12-5 and TRBJ2-2; possibly TRBD2 for D (6 bases). The germline CDR1 and CDR2 sequences are LGHNT and FRNRAP. Trimming left V 7 bases short and J 7 bases short, with 10 bases between. The CDR3 consists of 12 residues.

This clone occurred a few times. The J gene is TRBJ2-1, the V gene TRBV4-2; D is perhaps TRBD2 (5 bases). CDR3 size: 15 residues. V shed 5 bases and J shed 2 bases, with 13 bases lying between them. CDR1 and CDR2 (germline): LGHNA, YNFKEQ. Here the CDR3 reads CASSGADDAYNEQFF. CDR3 bases: TGTGCCAGCAGCGGAGCGGACGACGCCTACAATGAGCAGTTCTTC.

This clone has more than one count but fewer than ten. This chain joins TRBV2 and TRBJ2-7; 8 bases are shared with TRBD1. The CDR3 is made up of 16 amino acids. Per the germline V gene, CDR1 is SNHLY and CDR2 is FYNNEI. With 2 bases clipped from V and 1 base from J, the junction kept 7 bases outside the gene matches. This CDR3 reads CASSEPTGAPSYEQYF. As DNA, the CDR3 is TGTGCCAGCAGTGAACCGACAGGGGCGCCTTCCTACGAGCAGTACTTC. The full variable domain, rest sourced from reference TRBV2 and TRBJ2-7, is EPEVTQTPSHQVTQMGQEVILRCVPISNHLYFYWYRQILGQKVEFLVSFYNNEISEKSEIFDDQFSVERPDGSNFTLKIRSTKLEDSAMYFCASSEPTGAPSYEQYFGPGTRLTVT.

The chain couples TRBV5-1 to TRBJ2-7; D perhaps matches TRBD1 (8 bases). This CDR3 contains 16 residues. The ends were cut back, 3 bases at V and 1 base at J, with 17 bases in the middle. Germline V gene data show CDR1 as SGHRS and CDR2 as YFSETQ. The CDR3 spells CASSSPDREGSYEQYF. In nucleotides, the CDR3 is TGCGCCAGCAGCTCACCGGACAGGGAGGGGTCCTACGAGCAGTACTTC.

This clone came up once. The gene calls are TRBV5-8 and TRBJ1-6, with D possibly being TRBD1 (5 bases). The CDR3 spans 12 residues. The V end lost 3 bases, the J end lost 14 bases, and 12 bases lay between the germline ends. Germline V gene data show CDR1 as SGHTS and CDR2 as YDEGEE. CDR3 DNA: TGTGCCAGCAGCTGGTCTGGGGGGGCCCTCCACTTT. This codes for CASSWSGGALHF. The full variable domain, with the rest looked up from reference TRBV5-8 and TRBJ1-6, is EAGVTQSPTHLIKTRGQQATLRCSPISGHTSVYWYQQALGLGLQFLLWYDEGEERNRGNFPPRFSGRQFPNYSSELNVNALELEDSALYLCASSWSGGALHFGNGTRLTVT.

This clone was counted only a few times. V usage is TRBV5-8 and J usage is TRBJ2-7; tentative D call: TRBD1 (6 bases). Germline V lookup: CDR1 SGHTS, CDR2 YDEGEE. The CDR3 is 14 amino acids. V was pared by 3 bases and J by 0 bases, with 10 bases between. CDR3 nucleotide sequence: TGTGCCAGCAGCTCAACAGGGAGCTCCTACGAGCAGTACTTC. Its translation: CASSSTGSSYEQYF. Complete variable domain (other parts from reference TRBV5-8 and TRBJ2-7): EAGVTQSPTHLIKTRGQQATLRCSPISGHTSVYWYQQALGLGLQFLLWYDEGEERNRGNFPPRFSGRQFPNYSSELNVNALELEDSALYLCASSSTGSSYEQYFGPGTRLTVT.

The genes are TRBV2 and TRBJ1-4; tentative D call: TRBD1 (6 bases). There are 13 residues in the CDR3. V was clipped by 8 bases and J by 7 bases, with 14 bases between them. CDR1 and CDR2 (germline): SNHLY, FYNNEI. The CDR3 protein is CASGYREREKLFF. In DNA form, the CDR3 reads TGTGCCAGCGGGTACAGGGAACGTGAAAAACTGTTTTTT.

The gene calls are TRBV6-6 and TRBJ2-7; possibly TRBD1 for D (5 bases). The V end lost 2 bases, the J end lost 2 bases, and 7 bases lay between the germline ends. This CDR3 is 13 amino acids long. Looked up from germline, CDR1 is MNHNY and CDR2 is SVGAGI (reference sequence). The chain's CDR3 is CASSYRGPYEQYV. The CDR3 nucleotides are TGTGCCAGCAGTTACAGGGGTCCCTACGAGCAGTACGTC.

On this clone: Compared with germline, one end of the junction differs, possibly owing to a read error. J is TRBJ1-1 and V is TRBV7-9, with D possibly TRBD1 on 6 matching bases. Germline-derived CDR1 and CDR2 are SEHNR and FQNEAQ (reference sequence). The CDR3 totals 12 residues. DNA of the CDR3: TGTTCCAGCAGCTTAGGACAGTCCGAAGCTTTCTTT. This codes for CSSSLGQSEAFF.

This clone occurred once. The chain joins TRBV6-5 to TRBJ1-6; possibly TRBD1 for D (5 bases). The CDR3 is 15 amino acids. Trimming removed 2 bases from V and 5 bases from J, with 10 bases in between. Germline CDR1 and CDR2: MNHEY and SVGAGI. This chain's CDR3 is CASSYRQNHNSPLHF. The DNA of the CDR3 is TGTGCCAGCAGTTACCGACAGAACCATAATTCACCCCTCCACTTT.

This chain joins TRBV27 and TRBJ2-7; 14 bases agree with TRBD2. Germline CDR1 MNHEY, CDR2 SMNVEV (reference sequence). Trimming took 4 bases from V and 0 from J; bases not matched to a gene: 2. The CDR3 length is 16 residues. CDR3 in amino acids: CASSSGTSGGSYEQYV. As DNA, the CDR3 is TGTGCCAGCAGTTCCGGGACTAGCGGGGGCTCCTACGAGCAGTACGTC.

The chain uses TRBV5-1 and TRBJ2-7; 9 bases match TRBD1. This CDR3 has 16 amino acids. V was clipped by 1 base and J by 5 bases; unmatched bases: 10. From germline, CDR1 is SGHRS and CDR2 YFSETQ. CDR3 coding DNA: TGCGCCAGCAGCTTGACATTGACAGGGGGTACTCACGAGCAGTACTTC. The encoded protein is CASSLTLTGGTHEQYF. Full variable domain (missing parts from reference TRBV5-1 and TRBJ2-7): KAGVTQTPRYLIKTRGQQVTLSCSPISGHRSVSWYQQTPGQGLQFLFEYFSETQRNKGNFPGRFSGRQFSNSRSEMNVSTLELGDSALYLCASSLTLTGGTHEQYFGPGTRLTVT.

This clone has a single count. Here the CDR3 DNA reads TGTGCCAGCAGTAGCAGGGGAGTAGATACGCAGTATTTT. Amino acids: CASSSRGVDTQYF. J is TRBJ2-3 and V is TRBV6-6, with D possibly TRBD1 on 6 matching bases. Trimming cost V 5 bases and J 5 bases, with 11 bases left between them. This CDR3 has 13 amino acids. Germline V gives CDR1 MNHNY, CDR2 SVGAGI (reference sequence).

The J gene is TRBJ2-7, the V gene TRBV5-1, with no clear D. The CDR3 loop spans 14 amino acids. Per germline, CDR1 SGHRS and CDR2 YFSETQ. With 0 bases removed from V and 5 bases from J, the gap between germline ends came to 12 bases. CDR3 amino acids: CASSLAGGSNEQYV. The CDR3 DNA reads as TGCGCCAGCAGCTTGGCCGGCGGTAGCAACGAGCAGTACGTC.

This chain connects TRBV4-1 to TRBJ2-5; D gene ambiguous. Trimming pared 1 base from V and 5 bases from J, leaving 14 bases between. The CDR3 contains 15 residues. The germline CDR1 and CDR2 sequences are MGHRA and YSYEKL. The DNA for the CDR3 is TGCGCCAGCAGCCAAGCCCAAAGTAAGAGCGAGACCCAGTACTTC. Protein product: CASSQAQSKSETQYF.

Concerning this clone: An end of the junction differs from the germline gene, which may be a read error. The chain employs TRBV7-9 and TRBJ2-1, with D uncertain. CDR3 size: 12 residues. Per germline, CDR1 SEHNR and CDR2 FQNEAQ (reference sequence). DNA of the CDR3: TGTTCCAGCAGCTTATTCCCAGTTGAGCAGTTCTTC. As protein: CSSSLFPVEQFF.

A few counts support this clone. Mismatch with germline at one junction end may stem from a read error. The chain links TRBV27 to TRBJ2-6; tentative D call: TRBD1 (5 bases). The V gene's germline CDR1 is MNHEY and CDR2 SMNVEV (reference sequence). The CDR3 covers 12 residues. CDR3 in DNA: TGTGCCAGTGGTAGTGGGGCCAACGGCCTGACTTTC. It translates to CASGSGANGLTF.

This chain uses TRBV30 with TRBJ1-1, with D possibly matching TRBD1 (5 bases). The V gene lost 1 base and the J gene lost 1 base, with 10 bases spanning the gap. CDR1 and CDR2 (germline): GTSNPN, SVGIG (reference sequence). The CDR3 consists of 14 residues. The CDR3 loop is CAWSGHGGNTEAFF. For the CDR3, the DNA is TGTGCCTGGAGTGGTCACGGGGGGAACACTGAAGCTTTCTTT.

V gene TRBV13 combines with J gene TRBJ2-5, with D possibly TRBD2 on 6 matching bases. The V end was cut by 0 bases, the J end by 4 bases, with 9 bases between. Germline V gene data show CDR1 as PRHDT and CDR2 as FYEKMQ (reference sequence). The CDR3 covers 14 residues. The CDR3 region is CASSLGGSSETQYF. The DNA for the CDR3 is TGTGCCAGCAGCTTAGGCGGGAGCTCAGAGACCCAGTACTTC. Full variable domain (rest looked up from reference TRBV13 and TRBJ2-5): AAGVIQSPRHLIKEKRETATLKCYPIPRHDTVYWYQQGPGQDPQFLISFYEKMQSDKGSIPDRFSAQQFSDYHSELNMSSLELGDSALYFCASSLGGSSETQYFGPGTRLLVL.